The T cell receptor beta chain under discussion was sequenced for a study of T-cell reconstitution after alpha-beta-depleted transplantation in children. V was trimmed by 7 bases and J by 4 bases, leaving 11 bases between them. Germline CDR1 is SNHLY and CDR2 is FYNNEI. CDR3 length: 12 residues. This clonotype was observed a few times. Using unique molecular identifiers, the investigators prepared the TCRbeta library. TCRdb re-analysed the PCR reads in MiXCR, keeping a single row per CDR3 protein. The sample has 200,000 to 250,000 distinct CDR3 sequences, around 12% seen once. The genes are TRBV2 and TRBJ2-7, with D possibly TRBD1 on 6 matching bases. This TCR was sampled from a human donor who donated a stem cell graft to a child with acute lymphoblastic leukemia. Sequencing used PBMCs from the stem cell graft donor, obtained from the stem cell graft. The CDR3 sequence is CASKGGLYEQYF. CDR3 nucleotide sequence: TGTGCCAGCAAAGGGGGTCTGTACGAGCAGTACTTC.